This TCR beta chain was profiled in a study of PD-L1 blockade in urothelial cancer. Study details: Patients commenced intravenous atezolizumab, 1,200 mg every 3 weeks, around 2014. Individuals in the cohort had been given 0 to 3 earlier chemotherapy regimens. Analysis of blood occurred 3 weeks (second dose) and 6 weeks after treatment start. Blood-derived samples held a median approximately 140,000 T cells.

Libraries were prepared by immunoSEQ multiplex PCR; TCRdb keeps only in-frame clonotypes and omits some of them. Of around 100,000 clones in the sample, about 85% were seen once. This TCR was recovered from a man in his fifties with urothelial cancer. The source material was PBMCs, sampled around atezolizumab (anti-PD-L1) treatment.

The CDR3 DNA reads as TGTGCCAGCAGCTTAGTGGCAGGTCCTATCCCTTGGCCCCAGCATTTT. This translates into CASSLVAGPIPWPQHF. V usage is TRBV7-6 and J usage is TRBJ1-5; D unresolved. The germline V and J ends were trimmed by 1 base and 9 bases, with 19 bases remaining between them. The CDR3 contains 16 residues. Germline V CDR1 and CDR2: SGHVS, FNYEAQ.